These 11 T cell receptor beta chains were all obtained from the same sample, sequenced in a study of cytomegalovirus exposure and HLA in healthy donors. TCRdb keeps only in-frame clones here, not all; method: immunoSEQ multiplex PCR. This sample has about 60,000 clones, with 96% found just once. Sequencing was performed on PBMCs. The receptors stem from a woman aged 18-29 years in good health and CMV-seronegative.

The chain combines TRBV6-6 with TRBJ2-1, with TRBD2 as a possible D gene (5 bases). Trimming removed 9 bases from V and 0 bases from J, with 12 bases in between. Germline lookup yields CDR1 MNHNY and CDR2 SVGAGI (reference sequence). The CDR3 is made up of 14 amino acids. CDR3: CASSPGSSYNEQFF. The CDR3 DNA reads as TGTGCCAGTTCGCCGGGGAGCTCCTACAATGAGCAGTTCTTC.

The rearrangement links TRBV6-6 to TRBJ2-7, with TRBD1 as a possible D gene (6 bases). The CDR3 runs to 14 residues. The germline CDR1 and CDR2 sequences are MNHNY and SVGAGI (reference sequence). V shed 2 bases and J shed 3 bases, with 11 bases lying between them. The CDR3 sequence is CASSYAGQNYEQYF. The DNA for the CDR3 is TGTGCCAGCAGTTACGCCGGACAGAACTACGAGCAGTACTTC.

This clone was found once. This rearrangement joins TRBV4-3 to TRBJ2-3; TRBD2 matches 7 bases. V lost 4 bases, J lost 4 bases, and 8 bases stayed unmatched. Germline-derived CDR1 and CDR2 are LGHNA and YSLEER. This CDR3 is 15 amino acids long. The CDR3 nucleotides are TGCGCCAGCAGCCCTGGGGGAGGGCCGGCAGATACGCAGTATTTT. This gives the protein CASSPGGGPADTQYF.

V and J are TRBV5-8 and TRBJ1-5, with D maybe TRBD1 (6 bases). The V gene's germline CDR1 is SGHTS and CDR2 YDEGEE. V shed 0 bases and J shed 4 bases, with 11 bases lying between them. The CDR3 spans 15 residues. CDR3 nucleotide sequence: TGTGCCAGCAGCTTGGACTGGACAGAGAATCAGCCCCAGCATTTT. It yields the protein CASSLDWTENQPQHF.

The chain uses TRBV6-1 and TRBJ2-7; tentatively, D is TRBD1 (7 bases). Germline CDR1 reads MNHNS; CDR2 reads SASEGT. Trimming removed 6 bases at V and 2 bases at J, with 17 bases between. The CDR3 extends over 15 amino acids. As DNA, the CDR3 is TGTGCCAGCAGCCCGAGACAGGGCGGGACCTACGAGCAGTACTTC. It specifies CASSPRQGGTYEQYF.

The chain combines TRBV4-3 with TRBJ1-2, with unresolved D. With 0 bases removed from V and 5 bases from J, the gap between germline ends came to 10 bases. The CDR3 covers 14 residues. The germline V gene has CDR1 LGHNA and CDR2 YSLEER. The CDR3 nucleotides read TGCGCCAGCAGCCAAGAGGTGAGTCCTTATGGCTACACCTTC. It translates to CASSQEVSPYGYTF.

The chain combines TRBV28 with TRBJ2-7, with 10 bases lining up with TRBD1. V was pared by 6 bases and J by 6 bases, with 8 bases of the junction left unmatched. Germline loops: CDR1 MDHEN, CDR2 SYDVKM. The CDR3 loop spans 14 amino acids. The DNA for the CDR3 is TGTGCCAGCAGGGGAGTTGGGGACAGGGGCGAGCAGTACTTC. It yields the protein CASRGVGDRGEQYF.

V gene TRBV11-2 combines with J gene TRBJ1-1, with D uncertain. Germline lookup yields CDR1 SGHAT and CDR2 FQNNGV. Trimming took off 1 base at V and 6 bases at J, with 3 bases between the two ends. The CDR3 consists of 11 residues. The CDR3 loop is CASSLVAEAFF. CDR3 DNA sequence: TGTGCCAGCAGCTTAGTCGCTGAAGCTTTCTTT.

V and J are TRBV19 and TRBJ1-2, with D hard to call. The ends were cut back, 6 bases at V and 4 bases at J, with 21 bases in the middle. Germline V gives CDR1 LNHDA, CDR2 SQIVND (reference sequence). The CDR3 is made up of 16 amino acids. CDR3 in amino acids: CASSTSPGGLSYGYTF. The CDR3 nucleotides are TGTGCCAGTAGCACCTCTCCGGGAGGGTTGAGCTATGGCTACACCTTC.

The chain carries TRBV28 and TRBJ2-7; perhaps TRBD2 as D (6 bases). Germline-derived CDR1 and CDR2 are MDHEN and SYDVKM. The ends were cut back, 3 bases at V and 2 bases at J, with 11 bases in the middle. CDR3 length equals 14 residues. As DNA, the CDR3 is TGTGCCAGCAGTTTTACGGGGAGGACCTACGAGCAGTACTTC. Its protein product is CASSFTGRTYEQYF.

V usage is TRBV4-3 and J usage is TRBJ2-2; perhaps TRBD2 as D (6 bases). V was trimmed by 1 base and J by 0 bases, leaving 12 bases between them. Germline V gene lookup returns CDR1 LGHNA and CDR2 YSLEER. The CDR3 length is 17 residues. CDR3 residues: CASSQGFAGSNTGELFF. The DNA for the CDR3 is TGCGCCAGCAGCCAAGGGTTTGCGGGATCGAACACCGGGGAGCTGTTTTTT.